The sample holds a few counts of the clone carrying this T cell receptor (beta chain). The antigen is undetermined. In making TCR beta libraries, quantitative 5'-RACE with molecular barcodes was used. TCRdb analysed the 5' RACE reads with MiXCR anew, one entry per CDR3 protein. The data show 300,000 to 350,000 distinct CDR3 sequences, less than 25% seen once. CDR3 length equals 14 residues. The germline V and J ends were trimmed by 0 bases and 6 bases, with 12 bases remaining between them. Germline V gene data show CDR1 as SGHKS and CDR2 as YYEKEE (reference sequence). The record originates from a study of CD8 T cells in ankylosing spondylitis. The study, taken as a whole, reports: In reactive arthritis synovial fluid and blood, some motif variants had been reported before. Matched synovial fluid from ankylosing spondylitis patients was reported to be enriched for disease-linked clones.

The sample taken for sequencing was blood, either unsorted or a sorted T cell fraction (not recorded which). The chain has TRBV5-5 and TRBJ1-2; D possibly corresponds to TRBD1 (5 bases). The receptor was derived from a female donor with ankylosing spondylitis or in good health (not recorded which). Here the CDR3 DNA reads TGTGCCAGCAGCTTGGAGGGGACGAGAAATGGCTACACCTTC. Its protein product is CASSLEGTRNGYTF.